This T cell receptor (beta chain) was recovered during a study of Tregs in tolerant kidney transplant recipients. Concerning this clone: Its antigen is unidentified.

The protocol was immunoSEQ multiplex PCR, while the TCRdb copy is restricted to in-frame clones and leaves out a portion. The sample lists 90,000 or so clones, approximately 92% occurring once. CD4+CD25+CD127- Tregs, CD4+CD25- non-Tregs, CD4 and CD8 cells were sorted. Study observations and caveats: Tregs expanded with activated donor B cells seemed most donor-specific. Few patients were studied, so findings need validation in larger groups. This study did not directly address biological reproducibility.

The TCR was taken from a human donor in good health. Sequenced material: CD8+ T cells from blood.

The CDR3 DNA sequence: TGTGCCATCAGTGACCCCACCCATGACTTGACGCAGTTCTTC. Residues: CAISDPTHDLTQFF. This chain links TRBV10-3 with TRBJ2-1; the D is unclear. The length of the CDR3 is 14 residues. Germline CDR1 ENHRY, CDR2 SYGVKD. V dropped 3 bases and J dropped 12 bases, with 18 bases sitting between them.